This passage covers 32 T cell receptor beta chains from one sample sequenced in a study of graft-versus-host responses after intestinal transplantation. The antigens of these receptors remain unknown. Clones were sequenced by immunoSEQ multiplex PCR, and TCRdb holds only the in-frame ones, with some missing. Of 75,000 to 95,000 clones in the sample, 85% to 95% were seen once. This specimen was unstimulated CD8+ T cells sorted from spleen or lymph node cells, taken before intestinal transplant. The receptors were gathered from a human donor who received an intestinal transplant.

V and J are TRBV2 and TRBJ1-5; 9 nucleotides align to TRBD1. Trimming cost V 7 bases and J 3 bases; bases outside gene matches: 10. This CDR3 has 16 amino acids. Germline V CDR1 and CDR2: SNHLY, FYNNEI. CDR3 loop: CASMNPGQGINQPQHF. In DNA form, the CDR3 reads TGTGCCAGCATGAACCCGGGACAGGGTATCAATCAGCCCCAGCATTTT.

The V and J genes are TRBV11-2 and TRBJ2-7; D is unresolved. V lost 0 bases, J lost 5 bases, and 11 bases lay in between. The CDR3 consists of 14 residues. The germline V gene encodes CDR1 SGHAT and CDR2 FQNNGV. In DNA, the CDR3 is TGTGCCAGCAGCTTAGATGAGGTTTCCCACGAGCAGTACTTC. It yields the protein CASSLDEVSHEQYF.

The rearrangement joins TRBV4-3 to TRBJ2-7; D may be TRBD1 (6 bases). Germline V gene lookup returns CDR1 LGHNA and CDR2 YSLEER. The CDR3 spans 14 residues. Trimming took off 4 bases at V and 4 bases at J, with 14 bases between the two ends. The CDR3 DNA reads TGCGCCAGCAGCCCCGGGCAGGGGATTTACGAGCAGTACTTC. Protein: CASSPGQGIYEQYF.

This chain uses TRBV6-5 with TRBJ2-7; 7 bases fit TRBD1. There are 15 residues in the CDR3. J gave up 4 bases and V 3 bases, and 9 bases lay outside the gene matches. In germline, CDR1 is MNHEY, CDR2 SVGAGI. As DNA, the CDR3 is TGTGCCAGCAGTTATAAGGGGGCAGGGGTGTACGAGCAGTACTTC. Translated: CASSYKGAGVYEQYF.

This rearrangement joins TRBV27 to TRBJ2-7; 9 bases are a match to TRBD1. CDR3 length: 15 amino acids. With V trimmed by 4 bases and J by 5 bases, 9 bases remained unmatched. Germline values: CDR1 MNHEY, CDR2 SMNVEV (reference sequence). CDR3 nucleotides: TGTGCCAGCAGTTCGACCGGGACAGGGATTAACGAGCAGTACTTC. Translating it yields CASSSTGTGINEQYF.

This chain joins TRBV7-2 and TRBJ1-1; TRBD1 agrees at 8 bases. The CDR3 is made up of 14 amino acids. V gave up 2 bases and J gave up 5 bases; unmatched junction bases: 4. From germline, CDR1 is SGHTA and CDR2 FQGNSA. The CDR3 bases are TGTGCCAGCAGCTTACCAACAGGGGGAACTGAAGCTTTCTTT. Translation gives CASSLPTGGTEAFF.

J is TRBJ1-1 and V is TRBV30; D is possibly TRBD1 (5 bases). V gave up 4 bases and J gave up 6 bases, with 15 bases separating them. The CDR3 is 13 residues long. Germline V lookup: CDR1 GTSNPN, CDR2 SVGIG (reference sequence). CDR3: CAWNIGGEAEAFF. CDR3 nucleotide sequence: TGTGCCTGGAATATCGGAGGGGAGGCTGAAGCTTTCTTT.

J is TRBJ2-3 and V is TRBV9, with 7 bases fitting TRBD1. V lost 5 bases to trimming and J lost 6 bases; unmatched junction nucleotides: 12. Germline V gene data show CDR1 as SGDLS and CDR2 as YYNGEE. This CDR3 has 15 residues. CDR3 loop: CASRGGLGSGDTQYF. The CDR3 nucleotides are TGTGCCAGCAGAGGGGGCCTAGGTTCCGGGGATACGCAGTATTTT.

This chain joins TRBV10-2 and TRBJ2-7, with TRBD2 identical over 12 bases. V lost 8 bases to trimming and J lost 3 bases; unmatched junction nucleotides: 8. Germline-derived CDR1 and CDR2 are WSHSY and SAAADI. The CDR3 spans 15 residues. The CDR3 DNA reads TGCGCCAGCGTAGCTAGCGGGGGGGTGAACTACGAGCAGTACTTC. Protein sequence: CASVASGGVNYEQYF.

V usage is TRBV29-1 and J usage is TRBJ1-3; the D gene is possibly TRBD1 (5 bases). Germline values: CDR1 SQVTM, CDR2 ANQGSEA. Trimming left V 7 bases short and J 4 bases short, with 11 bases between. CDR3 length: 12 amino acids. Here the CDR3 DNA reads TGCAGCGCCCCAGGGTCCGGAAACACCATATATTTT. This codes for CSAPGSGNTIYF. Full variable domain (rest looked up from reference TRBV29-1 and TRBJ1-3): SAVISQKPSRDICQRGTSLTIQCQVDSQVTMMFWYRQQPGQSLTLIATANQGSEATYESGFVIDKFPISRPNLTFSTLTVSNMSPEDSSIYLCSAPGSGNTIYFGEGSWLTVV.

The chain links TRBV27 to TRBJ2-3, with 10 bases aligning to TRBD1. This CDR3 comprises 17 residues. V was pared by 6 bases and J by 4 bases, with 13 bases of the junction left unmatched. CDR1 MNHEY and CDR2 SMNVEV come from the germline V gene (reference sequence). In DNA form, the CDR3 reads TGTGCCAGCAGGCCTGGGGACAGGGGAGCTCGGGCAGATACGCAGTATTTT. It translates to CASRPGDRGARADTQYF.

The V and J genes are TRBV19 and TRBJ1-6; tentatively, D is TRBD1 (6 bases). Trimming took 4 bases from V and 13 from J, leaving 11 bases between them. Germline V gene data show CDR1 as LNHDA and CDR2 as SQIVND (reference sequence). This CDR3 spans 12 amino acids. The CDR3 loop reads CASSTPGGPLHF. The CDR3 nucleotides are TGTGCCAGTAGTACTCCGGGGGGCCCCCTCCACTTT.

V usage is TRBV5-4 and J usage is TRBJ1-2; D perhaps matches TRBD1 (5 bases). V gave up 4 bases and J gave up 2 bases, with 18 bases separating them. The length of the CDR3 is 16 residues. Per the germline V gene, CDR1 is SGHNT and CDR2 is YYREEE (reference sequence). DNA of the CDR3: TGTGCCAGCAGCACCGGGCCAGGGAACCAAAACTATGGCTACACCTTC. It codes for CASSTGPGNQNYGYTF.

This clone was found a few times. V usage is TRBV29-1 and J usage is TRBJ2-7; tentatively, D is TRBD1 (5 bases). Per the germline V gene, CDR1 is SQVTM and CDR2 is ANQGSEA. The ends were cut back, 7 bases at V and 2 bases at J, with 15 bases in the middle. CDR3 length: 13 residues. The CDR3 DNA reads TGCAGCGCCCTGGCGCAGGGCCCCTACGAGCAGTACTTC. Translation gives CSALAQGPYEQYF.

CDR3 in DNA: TGCGCCAGCAGCCAAGATCTATGGAAACAGGGGGCGCGGGGCACAGATACGCAGTATTTT. This codes for CASSQDLWKQGARGTDTQYF. The V and J genes are TRBV4-3 and TRBJ2-3, with TRBD1 matching 9 bases. In germline, CDR1 is LGHNA, CDR2 YSLEER. The CDR3 sequence is 20 residues long. Trimming removed 0 bases from V and 1 base from J; junction bases left unmatched: 14.

V gene TRBV4-3 combines with J gene TRBJ2-3; D might be TRBD1 (6 bases). V shed 1 base and J shed 7 bases, with 15 bases lying between them. The CDR3 length is 15 residues. CDR1 is LGHNA, CDR2 YSLEER, per germline. CDR3 residues: CASSQGPLQGHTQYF. CDR3 sequence (DNA): TGCGCCAGCAGCCAAGGACCCCTTCAGGGGCATACGCAGTATTTT.

This sequence joins TRBV7-2 and TRBJ2-7; the D gene is possibly TRBD2 (7 bases). Deletions cut 1 base from V and 5 bases from J, with 18 bases between. CDR3 length: 16 amino acids. CDR1 is SGHTA and CDR2 is FQGNSA in the germline V gene. CDR3 coding DNA: TGTGCCAGCAGCTTAGTGGGAGGGGGGGGCCGGAACGAGCAGTACTTC. It yields the protein CASSLVGGGGRNEQYF.

The CDR3 reads CASSRKQGTDTQYF. In DNA, the CDR3 is TGCGCCAGCAGCCGCAAACAGGGGACAGATACGCAGTATTTT. V and J are TRBV4-3 and TRBJ2-3, with TRBD1 matching 7 bases. Germline V gene data show CDR1 as LGHNA and CDR2 as YSLEER. This CDR3 region has 14 residues. V dropped 4 bases and J dropped 3; count of bases not matched to a gene: 4.

The rearrangement uses TRBV27 and TRBJ2-5; 7 positions agree with TRBD2. The end of the DNA fits TRBJ2-7 better, so the J call may be wrong. The germline CDR1 and CDR2 sequences are MNHEY and SMNVEV (reference sequence). CDR3 length: 16 amino acids. This CDR3 reads CASSLVQGGSGYEQYF. The CDR3 DNA sequence: TGTGCCAGCAGTTTAGTTCAGGGAGGGTCCGGCTACGAGCAGTACTTC.

V is TRBV2 and J is TRBJ1-1, with D possibly being TRBD1 (6 bases). Trimming pared 4 bases from V and 0 bases from J, leaving 15 bases between. The CDR3 is 16 residues long. Germline assignment: CDR1 SNHLY and CDR2 FYNNEI. This chain's CDR3 is CASSATGTYVNTEAFF. The CDR3, as DNA: TGTGCCAGCAGTGCTACCGGGACATACGTGAACACTGAAGCTTTCTTT.

This clone was observed once. The J gene is TRBJ2-7, the V gene TRBV19; weak D call: TRBD1 (6 bases). V was pared by 9 bases and J by 0 bases, with 12 bases between. CDR1 and CDR2 from the germline V gene are LNHDA and SQIVND (reference sequence). The CDR3 has 13 amino acids. The DNA of the CDR3 is TGTGCCAGCAGGACAGAGAGCTCCTACGAGCAGTACTTC. The encoded protein is CASRTESSYEQYF.

This rearrangement joins TRBV19 to TRBJ2-7; the D is unclear. The V end was cut by 6 bases, the J end by 6 bases, with 18 bases between. Germline V gene data show CDR1 as LNHDA and CDR2 as SQIVND (reference sequence). CDR3 length: 14 amino acids. This chain's CDR3 is CASRTELSLGEQYF. The CDR3 DNA reads TGTGCCAGTAGGACGGAGCTTTCACTGGGCGAGCAGTACTTC.

The CDR3 nucleotides are TGCGCCAGCAGCTTGGCCACAGGGGGTCCCTACAATGAGCAGTTCTTC. It translates to CASSLATGGPYNEQFF. The J gene is TRBJ2-1, the V gene TRBV5-1, with 8 bases lining up with TRBD1. This CDR3 is 16 amino acids long. Germline V gene data show CDR1 as SGHRS and CDR2 as YFSETQ. J gave up 2 bases and V 0 bases, and 4 bases lay outside the gene matches.

The V and J genes are TRBV10-2 and TRBJ1-3, with 8 bases matching TRBD1. Germline V lookup: CDR1 WSHSY, CDR2 SAAADI. V lost 4 bases to trimming and J lost 4 bases; unmatched junction nucleotides: 6. The CDR3 has 15 amino acids. CDR3: CASSAQGAPGNTIYF. The CDR3 region has the DNA TGCGCCAGCAGTGCTCAGGGGGCGCCGGGAAACACCATATATTTT.

The chain joins TRBV27 to TRBJ2-3; no firm D call. The germline V gene encodes CDR1 MNHEY and CDR2 SMNVEV (reference sequence). V dropped 5 bases and J dropped 6 bases, with 6 bases sitting between them. This CDR3 spans 11 amino acids. The CDR3 sequence is CASSAGDTQYF. As DNA, the CDR3 is TGTGCCAGCAGTGCCGGGGATACGCAGTATTTT.

The rearrangement uses TRBV5-5 and TRBJ1-2; D unresolved. Trimming left V 6 bases short and J 6 bases short, with 12 bases between. This CDR3 region has 12 residues. Germline CDR1 is SGHKS and CDR2 is YYEKEE (reference sequence). The CDR3 nucleotides are TGTGCCAGCACCCAATTCGGGGATGGCTACACCTTC. Residues: CASTQFGDGYTF. Based on the CDR3 plus reference TRBV5-5 and TRBJ1-2, the full variable domain is DAGVTQSPTHLIKTRGQQVTLRCSPISGHKSVSWYQQVLGQGPQFIFQYYEKEERGRGNFPDRFSARQFPNYSSELNVNALLLGDSALYLCASTQFGDGYTFGSGTRLTVV.

This chain joins TRBV5-1 and TRBJ2-2; possibly TRBD2 for D (5 bases). Germline V gives CDR1 SGHRS, CDR2 YFSETQ. The V end was cut by 2 bases, the J end by 4 bases, with 18 bases between. The CDR3 runs 17 residues. The CDR3 is CASSLSRTPGSTGELFF. The CDR3 nucleotides are TGCGCCAGCAGCTTATCCAGGACCCCTGGGAGCACCGGGGAGCTGTTTTTT.

The rearrangement uses TRBV18 and TRBJ2-7; the D gene is possibly TRBD1 (6 bases). Deletions cut 3 bases from V and 2 bases from J, with 14 bases between. CDR3 size: 15 residues. The V gene's germline CDR1 is KGHSH and CDR2 LQKENI. CDR3 DNA: TGTGCCAGCTCACCCAACAGGGTTTGGCCCTACGAGCAGTACTTC. This encodes CASSPNRVWPYEQYF.

The gene calls are TRBV9 and TRBJ1-2; no clear D. The V and J ends lost 4 bases and 8 bases respectively, with 9 bases between them. The germline CDR1 and CDR2 sequences are SGDLS and YYNGEE. The CDR3 is 11 residues long. CDR3 nucleotides: TGTGCCAGCAGCTCCCTAGGCGGCTACACCTTC. It yields the protein CASSSLGGYTF.

V is TRBV5-6 and J is TRBJ1-2, with TRBD1 as a possible D gene (6 bases). Deletions cut 3 bases from V and 4 bases from J, with 13 bases between. Germline values: CDR1 SGHDT, CDR2 YYEEEE. The CDR3 covers 14 residues. The CDR3 region has the DNA TGTGCCAGCAGCTCCGGGGGGGGGCGCTATGGCTACACCTTC. It codes for CASSSGGGRYGYTF.

The chain carries TRBV4-1 and TRBJ2-7; D gene ambiguous. This CDR3 has 13 amino acids. V lost 1 base and J lost 1, with 5 bases in between. Germline loops: CDR1 MGHRA, CDR2 YSYEKL. CDR3 DNA: TGCGCCAGCAGCCAAGCCGTTTCCTACGAGCAGTACTTC. This encodes CASSQAVSYEQYF.

The chain links TRBV4-3 to TRBJ2-7, with D maybe TRBD2 (6 bases). There are 13 residues in the CDR3. The germline V gene has CDR1 LGHNA and CDR2 YSLEER. Between the trimmed V and J ends, which lost 5 bases and 6 bases, there was a span of 14 bases. The CDR3 DNA is TGCGCCAGCAGCATACGATGGGGGGTCGAGCAGTACTTC. Translating gives CASSIRWGVEQYF.